This T cell receptor beta chain was sequenced for a study of T cells in Graves' hyperthyroidism and ophthalmopathy. Amplification of TCR beta CDR3 regions was performed using RNA transcripts as template. The HTBI primer set was used in a first-round RT-PCR of the TCR CDR3. In TCRdb, the multiplex PCR reads were re-called with MiXCR into one record per CDR3 protein. The data contain nearly 750,000 distinct CDR3 sequences, about 35% of them singletons. This clonotype has ten or more counts. The germline V gene encodes CDR1 KGHDR and CDR2 SFDVKD. The CDR3 consists of 14 residues. The V segment lost 6 bases and the J segment 6 bases; nucleotides outside the gene matches: 8.

The chain recombines TRBV24-1 with TRBJ1-2, with 8 bases fitting TRBD1. Sequencing was carried out using blood. The sequence was collected from a woman between 40 and 50 years old with Graves' hyperthyroidism. The CDR3 region has the DNA TGTGCCACCAGTACCGGGACAGGAATCCATGGCTACACCTTC. This translates into CATSTGTGIHGYTF.